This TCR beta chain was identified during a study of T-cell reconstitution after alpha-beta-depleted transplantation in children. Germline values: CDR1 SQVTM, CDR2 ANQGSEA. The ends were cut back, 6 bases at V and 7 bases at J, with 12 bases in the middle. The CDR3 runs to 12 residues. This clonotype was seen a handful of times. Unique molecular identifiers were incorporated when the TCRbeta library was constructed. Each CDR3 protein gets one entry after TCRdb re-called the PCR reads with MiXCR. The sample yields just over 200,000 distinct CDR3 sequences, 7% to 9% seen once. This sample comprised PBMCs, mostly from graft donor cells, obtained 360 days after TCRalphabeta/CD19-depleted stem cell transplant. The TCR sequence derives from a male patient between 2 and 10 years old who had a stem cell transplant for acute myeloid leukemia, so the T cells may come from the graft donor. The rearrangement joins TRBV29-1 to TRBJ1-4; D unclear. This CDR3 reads CSVQWGGEKLFF. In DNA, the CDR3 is TGCAGCGTGCAGTGGGGTGGTGAAAAACTGTTTTTT. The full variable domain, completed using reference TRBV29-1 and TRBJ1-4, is SAVISQKPSRDICQRGTSLTIQCQVDSQVTMMFWYRQQPGQSLTLIATANQGSEATYESGFVIDKFPISRPNLTFSTLTVSNMSPEDSSIYLCSVQWGGEKLFFGSGTQLSVL.